These 26 T cell receptor beta chains originate from one sample sequenced in a study of T cells in localized non-small cell lung cancer. Assay used: immunoSEQ multiplex PCR; TCRdb lists only in-frame clones, some missing. The table has 78,000 or so clones, about four fifths seen once; the top ten hold 2.8%. The input for sequencing was peripheral blood, taken before any cancer treatment. Receptor source: a man between 40 and 75 years old with stage I lung adenocarcinoma.

The chain is built from TRBV29-1 and TRBJ2-3, with D unresolved. Germline assignment: CDR1 SQVTM and CDR2 ANQGSEA. V was shortened by 0 bases and J by 4 bases, with 5 bases between the two germline ends. This CDR3 spans 12 amino acids. The CDR3 protein is CSVEEIADTQYF. CDR3 nucleotides: TGCAGCGTTGAAGAGATAGCAGATACGCAGTATTTT.

The chain is built from TRBV7-2 and TRBJ2-4; 8 nucleotides match TRBD2. Trimming took 1 base from V and 9 from J; bases not matched to a gene: 14. Germline V CDR1 and CDR2: SGHTA, FQGNSA. The CDR3 is 17 amino acids. The DNA for the CDR3 is TGTGCCAGCAGCTTAGGGGGGTTAGCGGGGCCCCAGGGCATTCAGTACTTC. As protein: CASSLGGLAGPQGIQYF. Full variable domain (remainder filled in from reference TRBV7-2 and TRBJ2-4): GAGVSQSPSNKVTEKGKDVELRCDPISGHTALYWYRQSLGQGLEFLIYFQGNSAPDKSGLPSDRFSAERTGGSVSTLTIQRTQQEDSAVYLCASSLGGLAGPQGIQYFGAGTRLSVL.

This chain joins TRBV9 and TRBJ1-3; maybe TRBD1 (6 bases). Germline V gene lookup returns CDR1 SGDLS and CDR2 YYNGEE. The CDR3 sequence is 19 residues long. V shed 0 bases and J shed 3 bases, with 22 bases lying between them. In DNA, the CDR3 is TGTGCCAGCAGCGTAGACGTTCGAGGGGGGGCGCGTGGTGGAAACACCATATATTTT. Encoded protein: CASSVDVRGGARGGNTIYF.

Only a few counts were recorded for this clone. J is TRBJ1-5 and V is TRBV7-2, with 7 nucleotides matching TRBD1. CDR1 is SGHTA and CDR2 is FQGNSA in the germline V gene. The CDR3 has 14 residues. Trimming removed 4 bases from V and 7 bases from J; junction bases left unmatched: 7. CDR3 bases: TGTGCCAGCAGCTCCAGACAGGGATGGCAGCCCCAGCATTTT. Its protein product is CASSSRQGWQPQHF.

The chain recombines TRBV6-6 with TRBJ2-3; TRBD2 aligns across 8 bases. Germline CDR1 MNHNY, CDR2 SVGAGI (reference sequence). The CDR3 has 13 residues. V shed 6 bases, J shed 6 bases, and the junction held 5 bases outside the gene matches. CDR3 coding DNA: TGTGCCAGCAGCACGGGGGGGACGGATACGCAGTATTTT. Protein: CASSTGGTDTQYF.

This sequence joins TRBV2 and TRBJ1-5; D remains ambiguous. The germline V gene encodes CDR1 SNHLY and CDR2 FYNNEI. Trimming stripped 4 bases from V and 2 bases from J, with 9 bases between. This CDR3 has 14 residues. CDR3 amino acids: CASSADGGNQPQHF. CDR3 sequence (DNA): TGTGCCAGCAGTGCGGACGGGGGCAATCAGCCCCAGCATTTT.

This clone showed up just once. The chain carries TRBV2 and TRBJ2-5, with D maybe TRBD1 (6 bases). Trimming pared 4 bases from V and 1 base from J, leaving 10 bases between. This CDR3 comprises 14 residues. CDR1 is SNHLY and CDR2 is FYNNEI in the germline V gene. CDR3 nucleotide sequence: TGTGCCAGCAGTGGGACAGCCTCCCAAGAGACCCAGTACTTC. Amino acid sequence: CASSGTASQETQYF.

The chain is built from TRBV6-4 and TRBJ2-1, with D perhaps assigned TRBD1 or TRBD2 (5 bases each). Germline loops: CDR1 MRHNA, CDR2 SNTAGT. The CDR3 is 15 residues long. The V end was cut by 6 bases, the J end by 3 bases, with 15 bases between. The CDR3 nucleotides read TGTGCCAGCAGCCCCAGGGAGTACTACTACAATGAGCAGTTCTTC. It encodes CASSPREYYYNEQFF.

This chain uses TRBV11-3 with TRBJ2-7; 7 bases fit TRBD1. The germline V gene has CDR1 SGHNT and CDR2 YENEEA. The V segment lost 5 bases and the J segment 5 bases; nucleotides outside the gene matches: 9. The CDR3 loop spans 14 amino acids. CDR3 sequence reads: CASSPDRAYDEQYF. The CDR3 DNA reads as TGTGCCAGCAGCCCCGACAGGGCCTATGACGAGCAGTACTTC.

The V call is TRBV5-1, the J call TRBJ1-1; D uncertain. Germline assignment: CDR1 SGHRS and CDR2 YFSETQ. This CDR3 is built from 15 residues. Between the trimmed V and J ends, which lost 3 bases and 5 bases, there was a span of 17 bases. The CDR3 DNA sequence: TGCGCCAGCAGCTACACCCTCTCTCGGGAAACTGAAGCTTTCTTT. Translation: CASSYTLSRETEAFF.

The rearrangement joins TRBV29-1 to TRBJ2-1; TRBD2 aligns across 10 bases. The CDR3 sequence is 14 residues long. Germline lookup yields CDR1 SQVTM and CDR2 ANQGSEA. The V segment lost 3 bases and the J segment 10 bases; nucleotides outside the gene matches: 9. The chain's CDR3 is CSVEGRLAGEEQFF. The CDR3 nucleotides read TGCAGCGTTGAGGGACGGCTAGCGGGAGAGGAGCAGTTCTTC.

This clone was recorded a few times. This sequence joins TRBV2 and TRBJ2-2, with 8 bases lining up with TRBD1. Trimming cost V 7 bases and J 6 bases; bases outside gene matches: 4. CDR3 length: 13 residues. CDR1 and CDR2 from the germline V gene are SNHLY and FYNNEI. CDR3 protein: CASNVQGAGELFF. The CDR3 nucleotides read TGTGCCAGCAATGTACAGGGGGCCGGGGAGCTGTTTTTT.

This clone came up a few times. The chain links TRBV7-8 to TRBJ1-4; 7 nucleotides align to TRBD1. V lost 2 bases, J lost 8 bases, and 14 bases stayed unmatched. The CDR3 loop spans 17 amino acids. The germline gives CDR1 SGHVS, CDR2 FQNEAQ. CDR3 residues: CASSLYLTGRAGEKLFF. The CDR3 nucleotides read TGTGCCAGCAGCTTATACTTGACAGGGAGGGCCGGGGAAAAACTGTTTTTT. Drawing the rest from reference TRBV7-8 and TRBJ1-4, the complete variable domain is GAGVSQSPRYKVAKRGQDVALRCDPISGHVSLFWYQQALGQGPEFLTYFQNEAQLDKSGLPSDRFFAERPEGSVSTLKIQRTQQEDSAVYLCASSLYLTGRAGEKLFFGSGTQLSVL.

This clone has only one observation. The chain recombines TRBV28 with TRBJ2-1, with D hard to call. Trimming stripped 5 bases from V and 5 bases from J, with 13 bases between. The CDR3 is 14 amino acids. The germline V gene has CDR1 MDHEN and CDR2 SYDVKM. CDR3 nucleotides: TGTGCCAGCAGTCCCCCGGCTGGCCACAATGAGCAGTTCTTC. Its protein product is CASSPPAGHNEQFF.

Only one count was recorded for this clone. The chain recombines TRBV2 with TRBJ2-2; TRBD1 aligns across 9 bases. The germline gives CDR1 SNHLY, CDR2 FYNNEI. Trimming took 6 bases from V and 2 from J; bases not matched to a gene: 7. CDR3 length equals 16 residues. CDR3 residues: CASRQMTGGNTGELFF. The DNA of the CDR3 is TGTGCCAGCAGGCAAATGACAGGGGGAAACACCGGGGAGCTGTTTTTT.

The rearrangement joins TRBV2 to TRBJ2-1, with 7 bases matching TRBD2. The trim removed 6 bases at V and 8 bases at J, leaving 19 bases unmatched. Germline-derived CDR1 and CDR2 are SNHLY and FYNNEI. This CDR3 comprises 17 residues. CDR3 in DNA: TGTGCCAGCAGGGGTGGCACAAGGTCCTTGGGGGGGGATGAGCAGTTCTTC. This translates into CASRGGTRSLGGDEQFF.

The chain employs TRBV5-8 and TRBJ1-4; no definite D call. The ends were cut back, 6 bases at V and 7 bases at J, with 13 bases in the middle. CDR1 is SGHTS, CDR2 YDEGEE, per germline. The CDR3 extends over 13 amino acids. The CDR3 DNA sequence: TGTGCCAGCATGCGGGGAGGGAGTGAAAAACTGTTTTTT. This codes for CASMRGGSEKLFF.

The V call is TRBV10-3, the J call TRBJ2-7; 7 bases fit TRBD1. Losses at the gene ends were 8 bases for V and 7 bases for J; bases not matched to a gene: 8. CDR1 is ENHRY, CDR2 SYGVKD, per germline. CDR3 length: 12 amino acids. CDR3 region: CAIGQGRGEQYF. The CDR3 DNA follows: TGTGCCATCGGGCAGGGCAGGGGGGAGCAGTACTTC.

CDR3 sequence: CASSPRGAGGYTF. The CDR3 DNA reads as TGTGCCAGCTCACCACGGGGGGCTGGTGGCTACACCTTC. This chain links TRBV18 with TRBJ1-2, with D possibly being TRBD1 (6 bases). This CDR3 region has 13 residues. Germline V lookup: CDR1 KGHSH, CDR2 LQKENI. Between the trimmed V and J ends, which lost 1 base and 7 bases, there was a span of 10 bases.

This chain links TRBV9 with TRBJ2-7; TRBD2 matches 11 bases. Looked up from germline, CDR1 is SGDLS and CDR2 is YYNGEE. J was trimmed by 3 bases and V by 1 base; bases with no gene match: 18. CDR3 length equals 20 residues. CDR3 amino acids: CASSVSGGPLLAGVGYEQYF. The CDR3 DNA reads as TGTGCCAGCAGCGTAAGTGGTGGCCCTCTACTAGCGGGAGTCGGCTACGAGCAGTACTTC.

The rearrangement uses TRBV5-1 and TRBJ1-2, with D maybe TRBD1 (6 bases). The CDR3 spans 15 residues. Germline assignment: CDR1 SGHRS and CDR2 YFSETQ. Trimming shortened V by 4 bases and J by 5 bases, and 18 bases separated the two germline ends. CDR3: CASSQNRAGSYGYTF. Written as DNA, the CDR3 is TGCGCCAGCAGCCAGAACAGGGCCGGGAGTTATGGCTACACCTTC.

V gene TRBV4-1 combines with J gene TRBJ2-1, with 8 positions matching TRBD2. V was pared by 2 bases and J by 4 bases, with 4 bases of the junction left unmatched. Germline V gives CDR1 MGHRA, CDR2 YSYEKL. The length of the CDR3 is 15 residues. The CDR3 bases are TGCGCCAGCAGCCAAACCGCGGGGGGTTACAATGAGCAGTTCTTC. Translation gives CASSQTAGGYNEQFF.

This clone was seen a handful of times. The V gene is TRBV6-5, the J gene TRBJ2-7; tentatively, D is TRBD1 (6 bases). V lost 6 bases to trimming and J lost 3 bases, with 15 bases between them. The CDR3 has 14 amino acids. The germline V gene encodes CDR1 MNHEY and CDR2 SVGAGI. The CDR3 sequence is CASSPTGTGYEQYF. The CDR3 DNA follows: TGTGCCAGCAGCCCTACAGGGACCGGCTACGAGCAGTACTTC.

This sequence joins TRBV7-6 and TRBJ2-1, with unresolved D. Germline assignment: CDR1 SGHVS and CDR2 FNYEAQ. Between the trimmed V and J ends, which lost 7 bases and 0 bases, there was a span of 10 bases. The CDR3 length is 14 residues. CDR3 DNA: TGTGCCAGCACCCTCTCCGGCTCCTACAATGAGCAGTTCTTC. Residues: CASTLSGSYNEQFF.

The chain combines TRBV7-8 with TRBJ2-7; 11 positions match TRBD1. Germline trimming cut 4 bases from V and 3 bases from J; bases unmatched to any gene: 5. This CDR3 has 15 residues. Germline V CDR1 and CDR2: SGHVS, FQNEAQ. The CDR3 sequence is CASSYRDRGIYEQYF. Written as DNA, the CDR3 is TGTGCCAGCAGCTATCGGGACAGGGGGATCTACGAGCAGTACTTC.

This chain links TRBV2 with TRBJ1-3, with 9 bases that match TRBD1. Per germline, CDR1 SNHLY and CDR2 FYNNEI. V gave up 8 bases and J gave up 4 bases; unmatched junction bases: 12. The length of the CDR3 is 16 residues. The DNA for the CDR3 is TGTGCCAGCTTTGGTTCGTTGGGACAGGGAGGAAACACCATATATTTT. Its translation is CASFGSLGQGGNTIYF. Full variable domain (outside the CDR3, taken from reference TRBV2 and TRBJ1-3): EPEVTQTPSHQVTQMGQEVILRCVPISNHLYFYWYRQILGQKVEFLVSFYNNEISEKSEIFDDQFSVERPDGSNFTLKIRSTKLEDSAMYFCASFGSLGQGGNTIYFGEGSWLTVV.